The 16 T cell receptor beta chains reported below all come from one sample, sequenced in a study of T-cell memory formation after mild COVID-19. TCRdb reanalysed the 5' RACE reads using MiXCR and keeps one entry per CDR3 protein. Of around 470,000 distinct CDR3 sequences listed, roughly 20% are singletons. The sample was PBMCs or a T cell subset sorted from them (not recorded which). Every receptor here comes from an adult woman who had mild COVID-19 (a few samples of this study predate the infection). Cell type and time point are not known.

The chain links TRBV4-1 to TRBJ1-3; the D is unclear. V was cut by 3 bases and J by 4 bases, with 7 bases left in between. This CDR3 region has 13 residues. The germline CDR1 and CDR2 sequences are MGHRA and YSYEKL. The CDR3 bases are TGCGCCAGCAGCCACCTTCTAGGAAACACCATATATTTT. Amino acid sequence: CASSHLLGNTIYF.

The J gene is TRBJ2-3, the V gene TRBV18; 10 nucleotides agree with TRBD2. CDR3 length: 16 amino acids. Unmatched junction bases numbered 3, after V lost 3 bases and J lost 0 bases. The germline gives CDR1 KGHSH, CDR2 LQKENI. CDR3 coding DNA: TGTGCCAGCTCACCGAAAGCGGGGGGGAGCACAGATACGCAGTATTTT. Translating gives CASSPKAGGSTDTQYF. Full variable domain (missing parts from reference TRBV18 and TRBJ2-3): NAGVMQNPRHLVRRRGQEARLRCSPMKGHSHVYWYRQLPEEGLKFMVYLQKENIIDESGMPKERFSAEFPKEGPSILRIQQVVRGDSAAYFCASSPKAGGSTDTQYFGPGTRLTVL.

V usage is TRBV11-3 and J usage is TRBJ2-1; TRBD2 matches 13 bases. Germline V gene sequence: CDR1 SGHNT, CDR2 YENEEA. CDR3 size: 22 residues. Unmatched junction bases numbered 23, after V lost 5 bases and J lost 4 bases. CDR3 nucleotide sequence: TGTGCCAGCAGCGCACCCAAGGTCCGACTAGCGGGAGGCCCACAGGGGTACAATGAGCAGTTCTTC. Translated: CASSAPKVRLAGGPQGYNEQFF.

This clonotype came up a few times. This sequence joins TRBV24-1 and TRBJ2-1; 11 bases are a match to TRBD1. The length of the CDR3 is 16 residues. With V trimmed by 4 bases and J by 8 bases, 9 bases remained unmatched. Germline V gene sequence: CDR1 KGHDR, CDR2 SFDVKD. Here the CDR3 reads CATSEPGQGAWDEQFF. The DNA of the CDR3 is TGTGCCACCAGTGAGCCCGGACAGGGGGCGTGGGATGAGCAGTTCTTC.

The rearrangement links TRBV7-2 to TRBJ2-7; D is perhaps TRBD1 (5 bases). Trimming took 1 base from V and 5 from J, leaving 6 bases between them. The CDR3 totals 12 residues. Germline loops: CDR1 SGHTA, CDR2 FQGNSA. The CDR3 nucleotides are TGTGCCAGCAGCTTAGAGGGGCACGAGCAGTACTTC. Amino acids: CASSLEGHEQYF.

The chain employs TRBV6-5 and TRBJ1-5, with D maybe TRBD1 (5 bases). Deletions cut 4 bases from V and 7 bases from J, with 14 bases between. This CDR3 comprises 14 residues. The germline gives CDR1 MNHEY, CDR2 SVGAGI. The CDR3 bases are TGTGCCAGCAGTTCGGGCGGCCGGGGGCAGCCCCAGCATTTT. It yields the protein CASSSGGRGQPQHF.

This clonotype was counted a few times. The CDR3 nucleotides are TGCAGTGCTAGTTCTTTGATTAACTATGGCTACACCTTC. Encoded protein: CSASSLINYGYTF. The chain couples TRBV20-1 to TRBJ1-2; D is unclear. The CDR3 consists of 13 residues. Per germline, CDR1 DFQATT and CDR2 SNEGSKA (reference sequence). V was clipped by 3 bases and J by 1 base, with 9 bases between them.

This chain joins TRBV9 and TRBJ2-7; D unclear. V was shortened by 0 bases and J by 6 bases, with 10 bases between the two germline ends. Germline V gene sequence: CDR1 SGDLS, CDR2 YYNGEE. CDR3 length: 13 residues. The CDR3 DNA follows: TGTGCCAGCAGCGTAGACGGCGTCGGCGAGCAGTACTTC. It yields the protein CASSVDGVGEQYF.

CDR3 sequence: CASSPQRNQPQHF. CDR3 DNA: TGTGCCAGCAGCCCACAGCGCAATCAGCCCCAGCATTTT. This sequence joins TRBV7-2 and TRBJ1-5; D gene unclear. This CDR3 region has 13 residues. CDR1 SGHTA and CDR2 FQGNSA come from the germline V gene. V dropped 5 bases and J dropped 2 bases, with 7 bases sitting between them.

The V gene is TRBV2, the J gene TRBJ2-7; D perhaps matches TRBD2 (7 bases). Germline loops: CDR1 SNHLY, CDR2 FYNNEI. The CDR3 totals 14 residues. The ends were cut back, 10 bases at V and 3 bases at J, with 19 bases in the middle. In DNA form, the CDR3 reads TGTGCCACCCAGCGTGCGGGGGCGGTCTACGAGCAGTACTTC. This codes for CATQRAGAVYEQYF.

This chain links TRBV10-3 with TRBJ2-7; 9 nucleotides match TRBD1. The V segment lost 8 bases and the J segment 4 bases; nucleotides outside the gene matches: 6. Germline V gene lookup returns CDR1 ENHRY and CDR2 SYGVKD. CDR3 length: 13 residues. This CDR3 is CAISRTGEYEQYF. CDR3 nucleotides: TGTGCCATCTCCAGGACAGGGGAATACGAGCAGTACTTC.

This clonotype has a handful of counts. The chain links TRBV3-1 to TRBJ2-7; 8 nucleotides agree with TRBD1. CDR1 and CDR2 from the germline V gene are LGHDT and YNNKEL (reference sequence). CDR3 length: 14 residues. Trimming removed 6 bases from V and 5 bases from J; junction bases left unmatched: 9. CDR3: CASSPDRVVNEQYF. The DNA of the CDR3 is TGTGCCAGCAGTCCGGACAGGGTCGTCAACGAGCAGTACTTC.

This clonotype occurred a few times. V usage is TRBV24-1 and J usage is TRBJ2-1; 11 nucleotides agree with TRBD2. Germline lookup yields CDR1 KGHDR and CDR2 SFDVKD. CDR3 length: 16 residues. The junction had 3 bases not matched to a gene; V was cut back by 2 bases and J by 4 bases. Here the CDR3 DNA reads TGTGCCACCAGTGATTGGACTAGCGGGCTTTACAATGAGCAGTTCTTC. This gives the protein CATSDWTSGLYNEQFF.

V usage is TRBV29-1 and J usage is TRBJ1-4; D is uncertain. Germline lookup yields CDR1 SQVTM and CDR2 ANQGSEA. The CDR3 has 14 amino acids. V was trimmed by 0 bases and J by 10 bases, leaving 15 bases between them. For the CDR3, the DNA is TGCAGCGTTGAAGAGGCGGGAACGGAGCGAAAACTGTTTTTT. Its translation is CSVEEAGTERKLFF.

This clonotype showed up just a few times. The chain is built from TRBV6-5 and TRBJ1-2, with unresolved D. Trimming cost V 1 base and J 3 bases, with 12 bases left between them. Germline V CDR1 and CDR2: MNHEY, SVGAGI. This CDR3 comprises 15 residues. The CDR3 nucleotides are TGTGCCAGCAGTTACTTGGACCGTTTATACTATGGCTACACCTTC. This translates into CASSYLDRLYYGYTF.

The J gene is TRBJ2-5, the V gene TRBV18, with 7 bases fitting TRBD2. The length of the CDR3 is 16 residues. Looked up from germline, CDR1 is KGHSH and CDR2 is LQKENI. V gave up 2 bases and J gave up 1 base; unmatched junction bases: 7. The CDR3 coding sequence is TGTGCCAGCTCACCAATCGAGTCGGGGGGCCAAGAGACCCAGTACTTC. Its protein product is CASSPIESGGQETQYF.